What follows are 17 T cell receptor beta chains derived from one specimen sequenced in a study of identical twins. TCRdb used MiXCR to reprocess the 5' RACE reads, holding one entry per CDR3 protein. The sample lists roughly 540,000 distinct CDR3 sequences, roughly a fifth occurring once. The same sample was also used in a study of T cells expressing NK-cell markers.

What was sequenced was CD4+ T cells sorted from blood. The receptors here all came from a woman between 18 and 30 years old in good health.

This clonotype turned up a few times. The chain has TRBV10-2 and TRBJ2-4, with TRBD2 identical over 7 bases. This CDR3 has 14 residues. Losses at the gene ends were 8 bases for V and 6 bases for J; bases not matched to a gene: 10. CDR1 and CDR2 from the germline V gene are WSHSY and SAAADI. CDR3 residues: CASRAGLQGNIQYF. The CDR3 nucleotides are TGCGCCAGCCGAGCGGGACTTCAGGGAAACATTCAGTACTTC.

This clonotype was observed at least ten times. This may stem from a read error, because a much larger clone lies one nucleotide away. The chain carries TRBV12-3 or TRBV12-4 and TRBJ2-1; 7 positions agree with TRBD2. The CDR3 sequence is 18 residues long. The CDR3 region has the DNA TGTGCCTGCAGTTTAAGGTCGGTGGGAGGGCCCATCGGCAATGAGCAGTTCTTC. Protein product: CACSLRSVGGPIGNEQFF.

The gene calls are TRBV5-1 and TRBJ2-3, with D tentatively TRBD2 (5 bases). With 4 bases removed from V and 2 bases from J, the gap between germline ends came to 14 bases. CDR1 and CDR2 (germline): SGHRS, YFSETQ. The CDR3 is 15 residues long. In nucleotides, the CDR3 is TGCGCCAGCAGCCCCGGCGGGCCCCACACAGATACGCAGTATTTT. The encoded protein is CASSPGGPHTDTQYF. Full variable domain (remainder filled in from reference TRBV5-1 and TRBJ2-3): KAGVTQTPRYLIKTRGQQVTLSCSPISGHRSVSWYQQTPGQGLQFLFEYFSETQRNKGNFPGRFSGRQFSNSRSEMNVSTLELGDSALYLCASSPGGPHTDTQYFGPGTRLTVL.

V and J are TRBV20-1 and TRBJ2-5; no definite D call. The CDR3 has 11 amino acids. CDR1 and CDR2 (germline): DFQATT, SNEGSKA (reference sequence). V was cut by 3 bases and J by 0 bases, with 2 bases left in between. The CDR3 here is CSASYQETQYF. CDR3 nucleotides: TGCAGTGCTAGCTACCAAGAGACCCAGTACTTC.

This clonotype was counted only a few times. The J gene is TRBJ1-1, the V gene TRBV5-1; TRBD1 matches at 7 bases. This CDR3 has 16 amino acids. The germline CDR1 and CDR2 sequences are SGHRS and YFSETQ. The V and J ends lost 1 base and 0 bases, in that order; junction bases with no gene match: 6. CDR3 bases: TGCGCCAGCAGCTTGTCGGTGACAGGGTTGAACACTGAAGCTTTCTTT. The encoded protein is CASSLSVTGLNTEAFF.

This clonotype was found many times. The rearrangement uses TRBV12-3 or TRBV12-4 and TRBJ2-7, with D possibly matching TRBD1 (5 bases). V lost 4 bases to trimming and J lost 3 bases, with 7 bases between them. The CDR3 contains 12 residues. The CDR3 coding sequence is TGTGCCAGCAGTTCAGGGTTCTACGAGCAGTACTTC. Protein product: CASSSGFYEQYF.

This clonotype has just a few counts. The chain carries TRBV7-2 and TRBJ2-7, with D possibly being TRBD1 or TRBD2 (5 bases each). Germline V gives CDR1 SGHTA, CDR2 FQGNSA. CDR3 size: 14 residues. The V end lost 5 bases, the J end lost 2 bases, and 13 bases lay between the germline ends. The CDR3, as DNA: TGTGCCAGCAGCCCCAGGGACGGAACCTACGAGCAGTACTTC. Translation gives CASSPRDGTYEQYF.

This sequence joins TRBV7-2 and TRBJ1-1, with D unresolved. CDR3 size: 13 residues. V was cut by 6 bases and J by 6 bases, with 14 bases left in between. Germline V gene sequence: CDR1 SGHTA, CDR2 FQGNSA. This CDR3 reads CASRRRPEAEAFF. DNA for the CDR3: TGTGCCAGCAGGCGACGTCCAGAGGCTGAAGCTTTCTTT.

This chain connects TRBV6-5 to TRBJ1-1; 7 bases agree with TRBD1. The CDR3 has 15 residues. Unmatched junction bases numbered 4, after V lost 0 bases and J lost 3 bases. Germline V gives CDR1 MNHEY, CDR2 SVGAGI. CDR3 in amino acids: CASSYSPGGDTEAFF. CDR3 DNA sequence: TGTGCCAGCAGTTACTCACCAGGGGGGGACACTGAAGCTTTCTTT.

The J gene is TRBJ2-2, the V gene TRBV5-1, with TRBD2 matching over 8 bases. CDR3 size: 14 residues. Germline V gene data show CDR1 as SGHRS and CDR2 as YFSETQ. V lost 3 bases, J lost 9 bases, and 7 bases stayed unmatched. DNA for the CDR3: TGCGCCAGCAGCTCGCCGGCGGGAGGACGGGAGCTGTTTTTT. It yields the protein CASSSPAGGRELFF.

V gene TRBV30 combines with J gene TRBJ2-5; D remains unclear. The length of the CDR3 is 16 residues. Between the trimmed V and J ends, which lost 5 bases and 5 bases, there was a span of 24 bases. Germline assignment: CDR1 GTSNPN and CDR2 SVGIG (reference sequence). For the CDR3, the DNA is TGTGCCTGGGCTCGGTCAAGGGCCGGGTCTGTGGAGACCCAGTACTTC. This sequence encodes CAWARSRAGSVETQYF.

The chain carries TRBV7-9 and TRBJ2-2; D is undetermined. Germline V gives CDR1 SEHNR, CDR2 FQNEAQ (reference sequence). CDR3 length equals 16 residues. V dropped 5 bases and J dropped 5 bases, with 18 bases sitting between them. In DNA, the CDR3 is TGTGCCAGCAGCCGTACAGCCTTCGTAGGGACCGGGGAGCTGTTTTTT. It is translated as CASSRTAFVGTGELFF.

This clonotype turned up a few times. The chain uses TRBV19 and TRBJ1-5, with a weak D call TRBD1 (5 bases). The CDR3 is 17 residues long. The germline gives CDR1 LNHDA, CDR2 SQIVND (reference sequence). The V gene lost 2 bases and the J gene lost 3 bases, with 17 bases spanning the gap. The chain's CDR3 is CASSIRILGGNNQPQHF. CDR3 DNA sequence: TGTGCCAGTAGTATAAGGATTCTGGGGGGTAACAATCAGCCCCAGCATTTT.

This chain joins TRBV12-3 or TRBV12-4 and TRBJ2-5; D perhaps matches TRBD2 (5 bases). V was shortened by 3 bases and J by 7 bases, with 18 bases between the two germline ends. CDR3 length equals 15 residues. This CDR3 reads CASSLISGGLGTQYF. The CDR3 region has the DNA TGTGCCAGCAGTTTGATAAGCGGTGGCTTAGGGACCCAGTACTTC.

The chain is built from TRBV9 and TRBJ2-5, with 13 bases lining up with TRBD2. The CDR3 sequence is 17 residues long. The J segment lost 3 bases and the V segment lost 4 bases, leaving 9 bases of the junction unmatched. Germline V gene lookup returns CDR1 SGDLS and CDR2 YYNGEE. In DNA form, the CDR3 reads TGTGCCAGCAGCCCCCGGACTAGCGGGAGTGCTGAAGAGACCCAGTACTTC. It is translated as CASSPRTSGSAEETQYF.

V and J are TRBV25-1 and TRBJ1-1; tentative D call: TRBD1 (5 bases). Trimming pared 7 bases from V and 7 bases from J, leaving 13 bases between. The CDR3 is 12 amino acids. Germline V CDR1 and CDR2: MGHDK, SYGVNS. The CDR3 nucleotides are TGTGCCAGCACATTCAGGGAGGGTGAAGCTTTCTTT. It translates to CASTFREGEAFF. Combining the CDR3 with reference TRBV25-1 and TRBJ1-1 gives the whole variable domain EADIYQTPRYLVIGTGKKITLECSQTMGHDKMYWYQQDPGMELHLIHYSYGVNSTEKGDLSSESTVSRIRTEHFPLTLESARPSHTSQYLCASTFREGEAFFGQGTRLTVV.

This chain joins TRBV18 and TRBJ2-5; D unclear. Germline CDR1 and CDR2: KGHSH and LQKENI. Trimming left V 4 bases short and J 1 base short, with 7 bases between. The CDR3 consists of 13 residues. CDR3 in DNA: TGTGCCAGCTCACTTGCGATCCAAGAGACCCAGTACTTC. Amino acid sequence: CASSLAIQETQYF.